The 13 T cell receptor beta chains listed next were all sequenced from one sample in a study of cytotoxic CD8 clonotypes in ibrutinib-treated CLL. Profiled with immunoSEQ multiplex PCR; TCRdb holds only in-frame clones, not every one. The sample lists about 140,000 clones; around 82% were seen once. The sample consisted of PBMCs, taken after 36 months of ibrutinib treatment. These receptors came from a human donor with chronic lymphocytic leukemia.

The table lists this clone with a count of one. The chain links TRBV7-9 to TRBJ1-2; D is unclear. The V end was cut by 5 bases, the J end by 1 base, with 5 bases between. This CDR3 region has 12 residues. The germline gives CDR1 SEHNR, CDR2 FQNEAQ (reference sequence). The CDR3 region is CASSPHNYGYTF. CDR3 bases: TGTGCCAGCAGCCCCCATAACTATGGCTACACCTTC.

The chain has TRBV7-3 and TRBJ2-2; D might be TRBD2 (6 bases). Germline V lookup: CDR1 SGHTA, CDR2 FQGTGA. Trimming cost V 5 bases and J 5 bases, with 15 bases left between them. The CDR3 runs to 15 residues. CDR3 loop: CASSPKGLWTGELFF. Here the CDR3 DNA reads TGTGCCAGCAGCCCAAAGGGACTTTGGACCGGGGAGCTGTTTTTT. Supplemented by reference TRBV7-3 and TRBJ2-2, the full variable domain reads GAGVSQTPSNKVTEKGKYVELRCDPISGHTALYWYRQSLGQGPEFLIYFQGTGAADDSGLPNDRFFAVRPEGSVSTLKIQRTERGDSAVYLCASSPKGLWTGELFFGEGSRLTVL.

The gene calls are TRBV2 and TRBJ2-1; 7 bases align to TRBD1. The V gene end was trimmed by 7 bases and the J gene end by 6 bases; junction bases not matched to a gene: 9. The CDR3 contains 14 residues. The germline V gene encodes CDR1 SNHLY and CDR2 FYNNEI. CDR3 DNA: TGTGCCAGCACCCTTTCCGGGACAGTCAATGAGCAGTTCTTC. It translates to CASTLSGTVNEQFF.

The sample holds one count of this clone. The rearrangement uses TRBV7-9 and TRBJ1-6; 8 nucleotides match TRBD1. The CDR3 loop spans 13 amino acids. Germline assignment: CDR1 SEHNR and CDR2 FQNEAQ (reference sequence). Trimming at V came to 8 bases and at J to 6 bases, leaving 3 bases not matched to a gene. The CDR3 sequence is CASRGQVNSPLHF. DNA of the CDR3: TGTGCCAGCCGGGGACAGGTTAATTCACCCCTCCACTTT.

The chain combines TRBV5-6 with TRBJ2-7; D gene uncertain. V dropped 4 bases and J dropped 6 bases, with 8 bases sitting between them. CDR3 length: 11 residues. The germline V gene encodes CDR1 SGHDT and CDR2 YYEEEE. The CDR3 region has the DNA TGTGCCAGCAGCCAGCGACTCGAGCAGTACTTC. Protein product: CASSQRLEQYF.

The chain couples TRBV7-9 to TRBJ1-4, with a possible D match to TRBD1 (6 bases). Trimming pared 0 bases from V and 8 bases from J, leaving 13 bases between. This CDR3 region has 15 residues. Germline V gives CDR1 SEHNR, CDR2 FQNEAQ (reference sequence). The CDR3 is CASSLALQGVEKLFF. The CDR3 nucleotides are TGTGCCAGCAGCTTAGCACTACAGGGTGTGGAAAAACTGTTTTTT.

The genes are TRBV5-1 and TRBJ2-5; maybe TRBD1 (7 bases). Trimming removed 5 bases at V and 5 bases at J, with 19 bases between. The CDR3 loop spans 15 amino acids. Germline CDR1 reads SGHRS; CDR2 reads YFSETQ. The CDR3 sequence is CASRVGIGGQETQYF. DNA of the CDR3: TGCGCCAGCAGGGTTGGGATCGGGGGACAGGAGACCCAGTACTTC.

V and J are TRBV10-1 and TRBJ2-7; no reliable D call. This CDR3 comprises 13 residues. V was pared by 5 bases and J by 7 bases, with 15 bases between. CDR1 and CDR2 from the germline V gene are WNHNN and SYGVQD (reference sequence). CDR3 amino acids: CASSYSRSTEQYF. The CDR3 DNA reads as TGCGCCAGCAGTTATAGCAGATCTACGGAGCAGTACTTC.

This clone was seen once. CDR3: CASSLAGTAGNTIYF. DNA for the CDR3: TGCGCCAGCAGCTTGGCTGGGACCGCTGGAAACACCATATATTTT. The chain recombines TRBV5-1 with TRBJ1-3, with D perhaps matching TRBD1 (5 bases). Germline V CDR1 and CDR2: SGHRS, YFSETQ. CDR3 length equals 15 residues. V dropped 0 bases and J dropped 2 bases, with 9 bases sitting between them. The variable domain in full, completed from reference TRBV5-1 and TRBJ1-3, reads KAGVTQTPRYLIKTRGQQVTLSCSPISGHRSVSWYQQTPGQGLQFLFEYFSETQRNKGNFPGRFSGRQFSNSRSEMNVSTLELGDSALYLCASSLAGTAGNTIYFGEGSWLTVV.

The rearrangement joins TRBV29-1 to TRBJ1-1, with no clear D. Germline lookup yields CDR1 SQVTM and CDR2 ANQGSEA. The CDR3 has 13 amino acids. Trimming pared 5 bases from V and 0 bases from J, leaving 10 bases between. The CDR3 bases are TGCAGCGTTTCTGTGGGGTTGAACACTGAAGCTTTCTTT. Protein sequence: CSVSVGLNTEAFF.

This chain connects TRBV5-8 to TRBJ1-5; 7 bases are a match to TRBD1. Germline V CDR1 and CDR2: SGHTS, YDEGEE. V dropped 2 bases and J dropped 1; count of bases not matched to a gene: 3. The CDR3 extends over 15 amino acids. The CDR3 here is CASSLRQGSNQPQHF. In nucleotides, the CDR3 is TGTGCCAGCAGCTTAAGACAGGGAAGCAATCAGCCCCAGCATTTT.

This sequence joins TRBV4-2 and TRBJ2-7, with TRBD1 matching over 7 bases. This CDR3 is built from 14 residues. Germline assignment: CDR1 LGHNA and CDR2 YNFKEQ. Trimming cost V 4 bases and J 3 bases; bases outside gene matches: 6. The CDR3, as DNA: TGTGCCAGCAGCCTCAAGACAGGGTTCTACGAGCAGTACTTC. It yields the protein CASSLKTGFYEQYF.

The chain is built from TRBV5-1 and TRBJ2-3; 12 bases align to TRBD2. The V gene's germline CDR1 is SGHRS and CDR2 YFSETQ. With 0 bases clipped from V and 2 bases from J, the junction kept 1 base outside the gene matches. The CDR3 is 16 amino acids. CDR3 nucleotide sequence: TGCGCCAGCAGCTTGGGGACTAGCGGGAACACAGATACGCAGTATTTT. The encoded protein is CASSLGTSGNTDTQYF.